This TCR beta chain was recovered during a study of CD8 T cells in Susac syndrome. RNA totalling about 0.5 to 1 ug underwent reverse transcription with random hexamers. immunoSEQ multiplex PCR amplified TCR beta CDR3 across 54 Vbeta, 13 Jbeta. MiXCR, applied by TCRdb to the immunoSEQ multiplex PCR reads, yields one record per CDR3 protein. The sample records 200,000 or so distinct CDR3 sequences, roughly 95% being singletons. The CDR3 runs to 16 residues. The germline V gene has CDR1 GTSNPN and CDR2 SVGIG (reference sequence). Trimming pared 2 bases from V and 4 bases from J, leaving 18 bases between.

V usage is TRBV30 and J usage is TRBJ2-1; maybe TRBD2 (6 bases). Sequenced sample: CD4+ T cells from PBMCs. The TCR originated in a human donor with multiple sclerosis. Here the CDR3 DNA reads TGTGCCTGGAGTCCGTCAGGGAGGTATTCGTACAATGAGCAGTTCTTC. It specifies CAWSPSGRYSYNEQFF.